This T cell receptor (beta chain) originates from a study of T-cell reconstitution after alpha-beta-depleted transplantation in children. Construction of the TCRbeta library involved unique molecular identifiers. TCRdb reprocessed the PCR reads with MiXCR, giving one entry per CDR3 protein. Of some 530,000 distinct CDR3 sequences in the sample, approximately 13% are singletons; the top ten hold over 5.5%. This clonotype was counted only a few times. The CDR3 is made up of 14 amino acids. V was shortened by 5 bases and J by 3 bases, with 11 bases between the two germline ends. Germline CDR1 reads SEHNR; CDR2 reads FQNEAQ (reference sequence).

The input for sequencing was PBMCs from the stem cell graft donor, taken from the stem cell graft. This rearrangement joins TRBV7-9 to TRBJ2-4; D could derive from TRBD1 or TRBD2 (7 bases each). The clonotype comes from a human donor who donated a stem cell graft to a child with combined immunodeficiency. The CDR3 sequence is CASSPGGGKNIQYF. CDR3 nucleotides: TGTGCCAGCAGCCCAGGGGGGGGCAAAAACATTCAGTACTTC.